This T cell receptor beta chain was recovered during a study of response to subunit inactivated influenza vaccine. Per the germline V gene, CDR1 is SGHAT and CDR2 is FQNNGV. The V gene end was trimmed by 7 bases and the J gene end by 7 bases; junction bases not matched to a gene: 13. This CDR3 has 16 amino acids. TCRdb analysed the RT-PCR reads with MiXCR anew, one entry per CDR3 protein. The data show about 700,000 distinct CDR3 sequences, approximately 14% seen once. Study-level points and caveats: With each seasonal influenza vaccination, the authors suggested, few new T cells are recruited.

In regard to this clonotype: The target antigen is unknown.

The receptor's source is a man aged 50 to 59 who received an inactivated influenza vaccine. The input for sequencing was PBMCs from blood, taken about 11 days after vaccination. The chain uses TRBV11-2 and TRBJ2-1; 10 bases are shared with TRBD2. The CDR3 nucleotides are TGTGCCAGCATCGAAGCCCCGGGACTAGCGCAGAATGAGCAGTTCTTC. As protein: CASIEAPGLAQNEQFF.